What follows are 24 T cell receptor beta chains derived from one specimen sequenced in a study of human T cells and chemical hapten exposure. Each CDR3 protein is one row after TCRdb ran MiXCR on the RACE reads. This sample has some 400,000 distinct CDR3 sequences, with 4.5% to 5.5% found just once. Time point in this sample: pre-sensitization, week 0. Treatment specified: therapeutic diphenylcyclopropenone sensitization with weekly scalp DPC. The material sequenced was whole blood, taken in connection with sensitization to the hapten diphenylcyclopropenone (DPC). The receptors stem from a woman in her fifties or sixties with alopecia areata. Some clones in this sample may be carry-over from other donors' samples.

The V gene is TRBV7-9, the J gene TRBJ2-1, with D perhaps matching TRBD2 (6 bases). CDR1 is SEHNR and CDR2 is FQNEAQ in the germline V gene (reference sequence). This CDR3 region has 13 residues. With 4 bases removed from V and 8 bases from J, the gap between germline ends came to 12 bases. CDR3 residues: CASSSTSFDEQFF. The CDR3 DNA reads TGTGCCAGCAGCTCTACTAGCTTCGATGAGCAGTTCTTC.

The table lists this clonotype with a few counts. The chain joins TRBV10-3 to TRBJ1-3; D is uncertain. CDR3 length: 10 amino acids. Trimming stripped 11 bases from V and 4 bases from J, with 6 bases between. Germline V gene lookup returns CDR1 ENHRY and CDR2 SYGVKD. The chain's CDR3 is CAVRGNTIYF. CDR3 coding DNA: TGTGCCGTCCGGGGAAACACCATATATTTT.

On this clonotype itself: The junction does not match germline at one end; this may be a read error. The V and J genes are TRBV4-1 and TRBJ2-3, with D unresolved. The germline V gene has CDR1 MGHRA and CDR2 YSYEKL. There are 11 residues in the CDR3. This chain's CDR3 is CASSLTDTQFF. CDR3 nucleotide sequence: TGCGCCAGCAGCCTCACAGATACGCAGTTTTTT.

This clonotype was detected many times. The gene calls are TRBV2 and TRBJ1-2; possible D gene TRBD1, 6 bases. CDR1 and CDR2 (germline): SNHLY, FYNNEI. V gave up 3 bases and J gave up 8 bases, with 13 bases separating them. The CDR3 contains 13 residues. The CDR3 DNA reads as TGTGCCAGCAGTGACGGGGGGCGCGTCGGCTACACCTTC. Protein: CASSDGGRVGYTF.

This clonotype has a count of ten or more. This sequence joins TRBV12-3 or TRBV12-4 and TRBJ1-1; the D gene is possibly TRBD1 (5 bases). The CDR3 is 13 residues long. V was trimmed by 9 bases and J by 5 bases, leaving 16 bases between them. CDR3 sequence reads: CASLQSGATEAFF. CDR3 sequence (DNA): TGTGCCAGTTTACAATCTGGGGCTACTGAAGCTTTCTTT.

The CDR3 is CASSPGGQLHGYTF. DNA for the CDR3: TGTGCCAGCAGCCCTGGGGGACAGCTTCATGGCTACACCTTC. The V call is TRBV7-9, the J call TRBJ1-2; 7 nucleotides line up with TRBD1. The CDR3 extends over 14 amino acids. J gave up 6 bases and V 5 bases, and 9 bases lay outside the gene matches. Germline V gives CDR1 SEHNR, CDR2 FQNEAQ (reference sequence). Full variable domain (outside the CDR3, taken from reference TRBV7-9 and TRBJ1-2): DTGVSQNPRHKITKRGQNVTFRCDPISEHNRLYWYRQTLGQGPEFLTYFQNEAQLEKSRLLSDRFSAERPKGSFSTLEIQRTEQGDSAMYLCASSPGGQLHGYTFGSGTRLTVV.

This clonotype was recorded a few times. The rearrangement links TRBV20-1 to TRBJ1-1; D is perhaps TRBD1 (5 bases). Germline V lookup: CDR1 DFQATT, CDR2 SNEGSKA (reference sequence). Trimming cost V 7 bases and J 4 bases, with 19 bases left between them. CDR3 size: 14 residues. The chain's CDR3 is CSVYPGREGTEAFF. CDR3 DNA sequence: TGCAGTGTTTACCCGGGGCGAGAAGGCACTGAAGCTTTCTTT.

This clonotype was picked up many times. This chain uses TRBV6-5 with TRBJ1-6; D may be TRBD1 (5 bases). The length of the CDR3 is 14 residues. From germline, CDR1 is MNHEY and CDR2 SVGAGI. Trimming cost V 3 bases and J 6 bases, with 9 bases left between them. The CDR3 loop is CASSYMGPNSPLHF. The CDR3 nucleotides read TGTGCCAGCAGTTATATGGGGCCTAATTCACCCCTCCACTTT.

This clonotype has only a few counts. The rearrangement uses TRBV30 and TRBJ1-3, with D unclear. Trimming took off 2 bases at V and 3 bases at J, with 17 bases between the two ends. The CDR3 sequence is 16 residues long. Germline CDR1 reads GTSNPN; CDR2 reads SVGIG (reference sequence). DNA of the CDR3: TGTGCCTGGAGTCCTACTAAGGCCGCTCTTGGAAACACCATATATTTT. This translates into CAWSPTKAALGNTIYF.

In this sample, this clonotype turned up a few times. V usage is TRBV27 and J usage is TRBJ2-3, with TRBD2 identical over 9 bases. CDR3 size: 17 residues. The V gene's germline CDR1 is MNHEY and CDR2 SMNVEV (reference sequence). V shed 2 bases and J 5 bases; nucleotides not matched to a gene: 11. The CDR3 loop reads CASSLKRRGGPLDTQYF. CDR3 nucleotides: TGTGCCAGCAGTTTAAAAAGGCGGGGGGGCCCACTAGATACGCAGTATTTT.

The gene calls are TRBV5-6 and TRBJ2-3; 9 bases fit TRBD2. V shed 1 base, J shed 0 bases, and the junction held 6 bases outside the gene matches. The CDR3 covers 17 residues. Per the germline V gene, CDR1 is SGHDT and CDR2 is YYEEEE. CDR3 loop: CASSLLAGRSSTDTQYF. The CDR3 DNA reads as TGTGCCAGCAGCTTGCTAGCGGGACGCTCTAGCACAGATACGCAGTATTTT.

This clonotype was seen at least ten times. This chain links TRBV5-1 with TRBJ2-3; the D gene could be TRBD1 or TRBD2 (5 bases each). The V end lost 1 base, the J end lost 0 bases, and 12 bases lay between the germline ends. CDR1 and CDR2 from the germline V gene are SGHRS and YFSETQ. The CDR3 sequence is 16 residues long. CDR3 sequence: CASSLTSGRSTDTQYF. CDR3 in DNA: TGCGCCAGCAGCTTGACCTCGGGACGAAGCACAGATACGCAGTATTTT.

The table lists this clonotype with many counts. V is TRBV6-1 and J is TRBJ1-5; possible D gene TRBD1, 6 bases. CDR1 and CDR2 from the germline V gene are MNHNS and SASEGT. The length of the CDR3 is 15 residues. V was cut by 4 bases and J by 1 base, with 11 bases left in between. As DNA, the CDR3 is TGTGCCAGCAGTGTCCGAGGGGGGAGCAATCAGCCCCAGCATTTT. Translation gives CASSVRGGSNQPQHF.

This clonotype was counted ten times or more. This sequence joins TRBV7-9 and TRBJ2-7; 8 bases are a match to TRBD1. The germline gives CDR1 SEHNR, CDR2 FQNEAQ (reference sequence). This CDR3 has 15 amino acids. With 3 bases clipped from V and 0 bases from J, the junction kept 4 bases outside the gene matches. CDR3 sequence reads: CASSLRQGSSYEQYF. CDR3 sequence (DNA): TGTGCCAGCAGCTTGAGACAGGGGAGCTCCTACGAGCAGTACTTC.

In its sample, this clonotype was seen many times. The chain carries TRBV18 and TRBJ2-7, with 12 bases that match TRBD2. CDR1 and CDR2 from the germline V gene are KGHSH and LQKENI. This CDR3 has 15 amino acids. With V trimmed by 3 bases and J by 4 bases, 4 bases remained unmatched. CDR3 nucleotides: TGTGCCAGCTCACCGGGACTAGCGGGTTTGTACGAGCAGTACTTC. This codes for CASSPGLAGLYEQYF.

This clonotype was seen only a few times. A much larger clone is a single base away; this may be a read error. The gene calls are TRBV5-6 and TRBJ1-5; D might be TRBD1 (6 bases). The CDR3 runs to 15 residues. The germline gives CDR1 SGHDT, CDR2 YYEEEE. The ends were cut back, 1 base at V and 1 base at J, with 9 bases in the middle. The CDR3 loop reads CASSLRGASNQPQHF. The CDR3 coding sequence is TGTGCCAGCAGCTTGCGGGGGGCGAGCAATCAGCCCCAGCATTTT.

There are a few counts of this clonotype. The chain links TRBV12-3 or TRBV12-4 to TRBJ2-3, with D possibly matching TRBD1 (6 bases). CDR3 length: 15 residues. V lost 2 bases to trimming and J lost 3 bases, with 12 bases between them. The CDR3 DNA is TGTGCCAGCAGTTTACTGGGACACGGGACAGATACGCAGTATTTT. Translation: CASSLLGHGTDTQYF.

The genes are TRBV20-1 and TRBJ1-1, with a tentative D call TRBD1 (5 bases). The CDR3 spans 14 residues. Germline-derived CDR1 and CDR2 are DFQATT and SNEGSKA (reference sequence). V dropped 0 bases and J dropped 0 bases, with 8 bases sitting between them. CDR3 in DNA: TGCAGTGCTAGAGATTTGGGGGTGAACACTGAAGCTTTCTTT. This codes for CSARDLGVNTEAFF.

This clonotype was observed at least ten times. The J gene is TRBJ2-7, the V gene TRBV7-9, with D tentatively TRBD2 (5 bases). The CDR3 extends over 14 amino acids. Germline-derived CDR1 and CDR2 are SEHNR and FQNEAQ (reference sequence). Trimming pared 2 bases from V and 2 bases from J, leaving 10 bases between. CDR3: CASSLSTGTYEQYF. The CDR3 DNA reads as TGTGCCAGCAGCTTATCAACGGGGACCTACGAGCAGTACTTC. Full variable domain (missing parts from reference TRBV7-9 and TRBJ2-7): DTGVSQNPRHKITKRGQNVTFRCDPISEHNRLYWYRQTLGQGPEFLTYFQNEAQLEKSRLLSDRFSAERPKGSFSTLEIQRTEQGDSAMYLCASSLSTGTYEQYFGPGTRLTVT.

The table lists this clonotype with many counts. The CDR3 DNA follows: TGCAGCGCTTTCTGGGGGGGGAACACTGAAGCTTTCTTT. Translated: CSAFWGGNTEAFF. This sequence joins TRBV29-1 and TRBJ1-1; TRBD1 might be the D (5 bases). CDR1 SQVTM and CDR2 ANQGSEA come from the germline V gene. The ends were cut back, 7 bases at V and 1 base at J, with 13 bases in the middle. CDR3 length equals 13 residues.

Only a few counts were recorded for this clonotype. The J gene is TRBJ2-1, the V gene TRBV5-1; possibly TRBD1 for D (5 bases). The CDR3 is 18 residues long. V lost 4 bases, J lost 8 bases, and 28 bases lay in between. Germline V gene lookup returns CDR1 SGHRS and CDR2 YFSETQ. CDR3 region: CASSPPLGQGGRVDEQFF. The CDR3 nucleotides are TGCGCCAGCAGCCCCCCGCTCGGGCAGGGTGGCAGGGTTGATGAGCAGTTCTTC.

The J gene is TRBJ1-2, the V gene TRBV29-1; 10 nucleotides align to TRBD1. The CDR3 contains 12 residues. Unmatched junction bases numbered 7, after V lost 7 bases and J lost 8 bases. Germline CDR1 reads SQVTM; CDR2 reads ANQGSEA. This CDR3 is CSGGQGRDGYTF. The CDR3 nucleotides are TGCAGCGGGGGACAGGGGAGGGACGGCTACACCTTC. The full variable domain, completed using reference TRBV29-1 and TRBJ1-2, is SAVISQKPSRDICQRGTSLTIQCQVDSQVTMMFWYRQQPGQSLTLIATANQGSEATYESGFVIDKFPISRPNLTFSTLTVSNMSPEDSSIYLCSGGQGRDGYTFGSGTRLTVV.

This clonotype has at least ten counts. The CDR3 spells CASSLYGGLNEQYF. Written as DNA, the CDR3 is TGTGCCAGCAGTTTGTACGGGGGGCTAAACGAGCAGTACTTC. The chain has TRBV27 and TRBJ2-7; tentative D call: TRBD2 (7 bases). V lost 3 bases, J lost 5 bases, and 14 bases lay in between. Germline CDR1 MNHEY, CDR2 SMNVEV (reference sequence). This CDR3 contains 14 residues.

The chain recombines TRBV28 with TRBJ2-7; D not certain. The CDR3 runs 15 residues. Trimming took 2 bases from V and 0 from J, leaving 11 bases between them. CDR1 and CDR2 (germline): MDHEN, SYDVKM. The CDR3 region is CASSLPDFYSYEQYF. The DNA for the CDR3 is TGTGCCAGCAGTTTACCCGACTTCTACTCCTACGAGCAGTACTTC.